The T cell receptor beta chain described here comes from a study of OX40 agonist ivuxolimab in advanced cancers. Across the study: Patients achieving partial responses numbered three: one hepatocellular carcinoma case and two cutaneous melanoma cases. Study-level results: With doses of 0.1 to 3.0 mg/kg, CD4+ and CD8+ blood T cells had undergone clonal expansion by week 6. Those patients achieving a partial response at 0.1-3.0 mg/kg showed among the lowest clonal expansion. Part of the nonresponder group also had normalized T-cell clonal expansion that was low.

A note on this clone: Its specificity is unknown.

Repertoires were generated with immunoSEQ multiplex PCR, while TCRdb's copy carries only in-frame clones and drops some. The repertoire consists of roughly 150,000 clones, with around 94% occurring once and the leading ten covering about 0.31%. The CDR3 consists of 15 residues. V lost 0 bases and J 2 bases, leaving 9 bases between the germline ends. Germline assignment: CDR1 SGHDT and CDR2 YYEEEE. The receptor's source is an adult with an advanced solid tumor such as melanoma, head and neck, liver or kidney cancer. Sequenced material: CD4+ or CD8+ T cells sorted from blood, taken in a trial of the OX40 agonist ivuxolimab. V is TRBV5-6 and J is TRBJ2-1; D call uncertain. This CDR3 is CASSLVPVPYNEQFF. Here the CDR3 DNA reads TGTGCCAGCAGCTTGGTTCCGGTCCCCTACAATGAGCAGTTCTTC.